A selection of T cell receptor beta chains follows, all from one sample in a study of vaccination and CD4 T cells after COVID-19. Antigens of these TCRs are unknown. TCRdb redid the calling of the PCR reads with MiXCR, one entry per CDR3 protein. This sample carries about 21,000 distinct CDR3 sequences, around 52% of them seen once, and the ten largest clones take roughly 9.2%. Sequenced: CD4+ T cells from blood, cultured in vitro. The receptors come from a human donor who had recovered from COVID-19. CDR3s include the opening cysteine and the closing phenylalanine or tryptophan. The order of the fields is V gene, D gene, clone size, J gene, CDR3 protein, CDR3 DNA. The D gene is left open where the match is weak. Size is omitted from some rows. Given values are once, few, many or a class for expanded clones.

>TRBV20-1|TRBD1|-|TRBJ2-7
CSAEAPGQSSYEQYF
TGCAGTGCTGAGGCACCGGGACAGAGCTCCTACGAGCAGTACTTC
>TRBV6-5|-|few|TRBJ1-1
CASSYSEGNTEAFF
TGTGCCAGCAGTTACTCAGAGGGGAACACTGAAGCTTTCTTT
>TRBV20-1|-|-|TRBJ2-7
CSAGLASDEQYF
TGCAGTGCCGGATTAGCCTCCGACGAGCAGTACTTC
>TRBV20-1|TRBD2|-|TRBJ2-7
CSARDALAGGDEQYF
TGCAGTGCTAGAGACGCACTAGCGGGAGGCGACGAGCAGTACTTC
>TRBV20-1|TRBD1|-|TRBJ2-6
CSALTGGESSGANVLTF
TGCAGTGCTTTAACAGGGGGCGAGAGCTCTGGGGCCAACGTCCTGACTTTC
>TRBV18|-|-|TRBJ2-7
CASSPNSAEDEQYF
TGTGCCAGCTCACCAAACAGCGCCGAGGACGAGCAGTACTTC
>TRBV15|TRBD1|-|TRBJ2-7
CATSRRTGGPYEQYF
TGTGCCACCAGCAGAAGGACAGGAGGACCCTACGAGCAGTACTTC
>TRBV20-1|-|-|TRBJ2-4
CSASSRQAVAKNIQYF
TGCAGTGCTAGTTCTCGACAGGCGGTAGCCAAAAACATTCAGTACTTC
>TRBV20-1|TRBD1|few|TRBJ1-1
CSATRQGMNTEAFF
TGCAGTGCGACCAGACAGGGGATGAACACTGAAGCTTTCTTT
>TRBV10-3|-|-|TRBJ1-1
CAISARAIRDNSFTEAFF
TGTGCCATCAGTGCCCGAGCGATCCGGGACAACTCTTTCACTGAAGCTTTCTTT
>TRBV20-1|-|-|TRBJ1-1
CSAQKTVRNTEAFF
TGCAGTGCTCAGAAGACAGTTCGGAACACTGAAGCTTTCTTT
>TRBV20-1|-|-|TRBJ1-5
CSAKQGGNQPQHF
TGCAGTGCTAAGCAGGGAGGTAATCAGCCCCAGCATTTT
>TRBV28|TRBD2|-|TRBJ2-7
CASSAGGAGYEQYF
TGTGCCAGCAGCGCGGGGGGGGCGGGTTACGAGCAGTACTTC
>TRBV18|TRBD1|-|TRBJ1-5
CASSADREDQPQHF
TGTGCCAGCTCAGCCGACAGGGAAGATCAGCCCCAGCATTTT
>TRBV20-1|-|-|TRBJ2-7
CSAGGQGKTEQYF
TGCAGTGCAGGCGGGCAGGGGAAAACCGAGCAGTACTTC
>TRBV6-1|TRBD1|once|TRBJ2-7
CASSERTGGGLYEQYF
TGTGCCAGCAGTGAACGGACAGGGGGCGGCCTCTACGAGCAGTACTTC
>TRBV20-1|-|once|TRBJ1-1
CSASSGQNTEAFF
TGCAGTGCTAGCTCGGGACAGAACACTGAAGCTTTCTTT
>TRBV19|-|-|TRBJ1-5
CASSMVWQGGYNQPQHF
TGTGCCAGTAGTATGGTTTGGCAGGGCGGCTACAATCAGCCCCAGCATTTT
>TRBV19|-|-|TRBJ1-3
CASPSGSGNTIYF
TGTGCCAGCCCCTCCGGCTCTGGAAACACCATATATTTT
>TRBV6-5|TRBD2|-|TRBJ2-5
CASSSRLAGGGETQYF
TGTGCCAGCAGTTCCAGACTAGCGGGGGGTGGGGAGACCCAGTACTTC
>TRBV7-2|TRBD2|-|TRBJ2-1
CASSPRGTSGGRASNNEQFF
TGTGCCAGCAGCCCCCGGGGGACTAGCGGGGGCCGGGCGTCAAACAATGAGCAGTTCTTC
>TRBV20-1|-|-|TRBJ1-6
CSVATGQLSYSPLHF
TGCAGTGTGGCTACCGGACAGCTTTCTTATTCACCCCTCCACTTT
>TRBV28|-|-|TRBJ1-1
CAGRSSGIPTEAFF
TGTGCCGGTAGAAGCTCCGGGATTCCGACTGAAGCTTTCTTT
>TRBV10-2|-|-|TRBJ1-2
CASSEIRGFEGGYGYTF
TGCGCCAGCAGTGAGATCAGGGGATTCGAGGGGGGCTATGGCTACACCTTC
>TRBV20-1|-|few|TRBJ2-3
CSASLDTQYF
TGCAGTGCTAGTTTGGATACGCAGTATTTT
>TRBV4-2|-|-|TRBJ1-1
CASSQGETQGAFF
TGTGCCAGCAGCCAAGGCGAGACCCAGGGAGCTTTCTTT
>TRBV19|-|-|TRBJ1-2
CASSTAYGGYTF
TGTGCCAGTAGTACGGCTTATGGGGGCTACACCTTC
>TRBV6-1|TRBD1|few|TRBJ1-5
CASSVPGTGGGQPQHF
TGTGCCAGCAGTGTTCCCGGGACAGGGGGCGGTCAGCCCCAGCATTTT
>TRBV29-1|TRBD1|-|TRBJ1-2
CSVLTLDRVDGYTF
TGCAGCGTTCTTACATTGGACAGGGTGGATGGCTACACCTTC
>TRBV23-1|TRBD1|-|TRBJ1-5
CASSQSGDRGDVSNQPQHF
TGCGCCAGCAGTCAATCGGGGGACAGGGGCGACGTTAGCAATCAGCCCCAGCATTTT
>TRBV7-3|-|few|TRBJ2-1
CASSSDPSNEQFF
TGTGCCAGCAGCTCGGACCCCTCCAATGAGCAGTTCTTC
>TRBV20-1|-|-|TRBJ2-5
CSAREQETQYF
TGCAGTGCTAGAGAGCAAGAGACCCAGTACTTC
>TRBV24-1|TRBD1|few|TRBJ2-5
CATSDPPGGEETQYF
TGTGCCACCAGTGACCCGCCAGGGGGCGAAGAGACCCAGTACTTC
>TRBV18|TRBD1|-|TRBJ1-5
CASSPTGTGGYQPQHF
TGTGCCAGCTCACCTACCGGGACAGGGGGATATCAGCCCCAGCATTTT
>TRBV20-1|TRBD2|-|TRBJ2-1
CSVERERYNEQFF
TGCAGTGTCGAGCGGGAGAGGTACAATGAGCAGTTCTTC
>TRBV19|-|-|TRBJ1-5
CASTPGIGGFQPQHF
TGTGCCAGCACCCCTGGGATCGGAGGGTTTCAGCCCCAGCATTTT
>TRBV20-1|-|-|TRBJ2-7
CSARDTSSYEQYF
TGCAGTGCCAGGGACACTAGCTCCTACGAGCAGTACTTC
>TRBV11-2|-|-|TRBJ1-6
CASSLVGRVASPLHF
TGTGCCAGCAGCTTAGTGGGCAGGGTGGCTTCACCCCTCCACTTT
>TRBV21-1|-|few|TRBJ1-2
CASSLLPGQEFNYGYTF
TGTGCCAGCAGCCTCCTACCTGGACAGGAGTTTAACTATGGCTACACCTTC
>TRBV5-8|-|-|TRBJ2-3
CASSLDRDTQYF
TGTGCCAGCAGCCTAGACAGAGATACGCAGTATTTT